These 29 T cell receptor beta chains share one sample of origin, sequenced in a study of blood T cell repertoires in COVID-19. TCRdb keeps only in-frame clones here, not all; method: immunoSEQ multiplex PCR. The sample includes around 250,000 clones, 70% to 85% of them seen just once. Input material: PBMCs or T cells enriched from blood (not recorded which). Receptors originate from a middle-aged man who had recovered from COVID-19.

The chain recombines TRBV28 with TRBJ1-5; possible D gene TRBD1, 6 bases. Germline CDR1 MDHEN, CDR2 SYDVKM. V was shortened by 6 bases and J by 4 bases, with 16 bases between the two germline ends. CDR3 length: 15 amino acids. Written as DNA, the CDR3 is TGTGCCAGCAGACTAACAGGGTACCCTAATCAGCCCCAGCATTTT. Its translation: CASRLTGYPNQPQHF.

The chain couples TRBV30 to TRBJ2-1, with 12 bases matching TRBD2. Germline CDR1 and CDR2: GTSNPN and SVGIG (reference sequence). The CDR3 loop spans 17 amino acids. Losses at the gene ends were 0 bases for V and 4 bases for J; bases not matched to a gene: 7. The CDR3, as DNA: TGTGCCTGGAGTGTACTTGGGACTAGCGGGCTATACAATGAGCAGTTCTTC. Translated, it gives CAWSVLGTSGLYNEQFF.

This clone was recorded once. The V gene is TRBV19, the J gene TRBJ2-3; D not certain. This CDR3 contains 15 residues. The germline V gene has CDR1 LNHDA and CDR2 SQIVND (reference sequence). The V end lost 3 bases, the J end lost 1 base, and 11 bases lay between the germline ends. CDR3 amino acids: CASSIPPARTDTQYF. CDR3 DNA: TGTGCCAGTAGTATTCCCCCCGCGCGCACAGATACGCAGTATTTT. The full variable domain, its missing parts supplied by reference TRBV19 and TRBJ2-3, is DGGITQSPKYLFRKEGQNVTLSCEQNLNHDAMYWYRQDPGQGLRLIYYSQIVNDFQKGDIAEGYSVSREKKESFPLTVTSAQKNPTAFYLCASSIPPARTDTQYFGPGTRLTVL.

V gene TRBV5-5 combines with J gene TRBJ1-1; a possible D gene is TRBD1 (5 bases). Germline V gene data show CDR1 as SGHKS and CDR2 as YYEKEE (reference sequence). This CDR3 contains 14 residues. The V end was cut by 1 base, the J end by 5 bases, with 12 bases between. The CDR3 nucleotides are TGTGCCAGCAGCTTGAGTAGCGGGGGGACTGAAGCTTTCTTT. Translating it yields CASSLSSGGTEAFF.

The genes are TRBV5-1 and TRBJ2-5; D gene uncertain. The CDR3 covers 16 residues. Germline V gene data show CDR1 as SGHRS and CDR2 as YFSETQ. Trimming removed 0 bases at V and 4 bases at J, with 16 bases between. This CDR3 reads CASSLGVGGTGETQYF. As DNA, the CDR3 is TGCGCCAGCAGCTTGGGCGTTGGCGGAACTGGAGAGACCCAGTACTTC.

CDR3 sequence (DNA): TGTGCCAGCAGCGGAGGCGGGAGGGCCATGGGTAATGAGCAGTTCTTC. Translated, it gives CASSGGGRAMGNEQFF. The chain is built from TRBV7-3 and TRBJ2-1, with 9 nucleotides matching TRBD2. The CDR3 contains 16 residues. V gave up 5 bases and J gave up 7 bases; unmatched junction bases: 12. Per germline, CDR1 SGHTA and CDR2 FQGTGA.

The CDR3 is CASSQEGHPKGYTF. CDR3 DNA sequence: TGTGCCAGCAGCCAAGAGGGACACCCGAAAGGCTACACCTTC. This rearrangement joins TRBV3-1 (or the pseudogene TRBV3-2) to TRBJ1-2, with a possible D match to TRBD1 (6 bases). V was pared by 0 bases and J by 8 bases, with 13 bases between. The CDR3 spans 14 residues. Germline CDR1 and CDR2: LGHDT and YNNKEL (reference sequence).

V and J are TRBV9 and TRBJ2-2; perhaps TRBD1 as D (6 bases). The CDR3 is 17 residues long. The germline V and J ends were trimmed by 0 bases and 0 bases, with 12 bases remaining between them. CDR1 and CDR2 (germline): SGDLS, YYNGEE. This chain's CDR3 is CASSVASKGANTGELFF. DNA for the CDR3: TGTGCCAGCAGCGTAGCGTCTAAGGGGGCGAACACCGGGGAGCTGTTTTTT.

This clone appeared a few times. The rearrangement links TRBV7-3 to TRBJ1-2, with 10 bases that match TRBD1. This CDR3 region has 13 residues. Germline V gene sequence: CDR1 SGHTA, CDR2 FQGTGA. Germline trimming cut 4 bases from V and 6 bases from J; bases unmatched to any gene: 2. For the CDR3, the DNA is TGTGCCAGCAGCTCGACAGGGGGCCATGGCTACACCTTC. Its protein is CASSSTGGHGYTF. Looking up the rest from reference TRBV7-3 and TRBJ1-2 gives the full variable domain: GAGVSQTPSNKVTEKGKYVELRCDPISGHTALYWYRQSLGQGPEFLIYFQGTGAADDSGLPNDRFFAVRPEGSVSTLKIQRTERGDSAVYLCASSSTGGHGYTFGSGTRLTVV.

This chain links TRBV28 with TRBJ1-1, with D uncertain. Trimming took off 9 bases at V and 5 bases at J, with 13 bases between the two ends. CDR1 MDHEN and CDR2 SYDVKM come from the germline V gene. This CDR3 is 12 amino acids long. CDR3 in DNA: TGTGCCAGTCTTACCCACGGGACTGAAGCTTTCTTT. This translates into CASLTHGTEAFF.

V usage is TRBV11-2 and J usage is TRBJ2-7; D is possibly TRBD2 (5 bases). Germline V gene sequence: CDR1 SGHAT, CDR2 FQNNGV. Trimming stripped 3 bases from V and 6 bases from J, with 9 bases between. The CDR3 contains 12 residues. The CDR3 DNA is TGTGCCAGCAGCTTGGGCGGGTTCGAGCAGTACTTC. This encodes CASSLGGFEQYF.

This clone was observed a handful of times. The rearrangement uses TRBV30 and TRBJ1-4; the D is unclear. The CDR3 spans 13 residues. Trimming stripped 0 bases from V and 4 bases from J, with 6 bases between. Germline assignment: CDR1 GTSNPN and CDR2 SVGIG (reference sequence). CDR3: CAWSVQFNEKLFF. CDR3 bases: TGTGCCTGGAGTGTACAGTTTAATGAAAAACTGTTTTTT.

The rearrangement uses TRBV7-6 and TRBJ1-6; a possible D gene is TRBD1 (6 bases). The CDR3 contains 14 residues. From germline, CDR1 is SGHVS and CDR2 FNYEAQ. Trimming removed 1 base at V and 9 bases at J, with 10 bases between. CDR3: CASSLGTGLSPLHF. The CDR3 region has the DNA TGTGCCAGCAGCTTAGGAACAGGGCTTTCACCCCTCCACTTT.

CDR3 protein: CASSSGLAPNEQFF. DNA for the CDR3: TGTGCCAGCAGCTCAGGACTAGCCCCCAATGAGCAGTTCTTC. The chain joins TRBV7-3 to TRBJ2-1; 8 positions match TRBD2. Germline CDR1 is SGHTA and CDR2 is FQGTGA. This CDR3 contains 14 residues. V shed 4 bases and J 6 bases; nucleotides not matched to a gene: 5.

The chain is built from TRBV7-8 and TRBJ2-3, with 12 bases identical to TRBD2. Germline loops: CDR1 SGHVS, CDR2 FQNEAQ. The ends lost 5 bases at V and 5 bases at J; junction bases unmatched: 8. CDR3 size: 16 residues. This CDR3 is CASSTLAGGQGDTQYF. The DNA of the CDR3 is TGTGCCAGCAGCACACTAGCGGGAGGACAGGGAGATACGCAGTATTTT. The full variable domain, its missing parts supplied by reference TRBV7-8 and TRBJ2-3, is GAGVSQSPRYKVAKRGQDVALRCDPISGHVSLFWYQQALGQGPEFLTYFQNEAQLDKSGLPSDRFFAERPEGSVSTLKIQRTQQEDSAVYLCASSTLAGGQGDTQYFGPGTRLTVL.

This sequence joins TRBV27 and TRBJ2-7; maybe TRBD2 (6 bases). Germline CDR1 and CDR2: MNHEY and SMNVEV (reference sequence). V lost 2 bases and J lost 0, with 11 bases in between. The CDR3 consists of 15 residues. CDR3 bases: TGTGCCAGCAGTTTACGGGGGAGCTTCTCCTACGAGCAGTACTTC. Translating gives CASSLRGSFSYEQYF.

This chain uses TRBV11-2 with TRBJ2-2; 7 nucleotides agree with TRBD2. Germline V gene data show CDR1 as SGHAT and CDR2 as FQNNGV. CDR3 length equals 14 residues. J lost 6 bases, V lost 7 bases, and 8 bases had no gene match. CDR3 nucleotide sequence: TGTGCCAGCAAGAGGAGGGAGGGCCCCGGGGAGCTGTTTTTT. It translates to CASKRREGPGELFF.

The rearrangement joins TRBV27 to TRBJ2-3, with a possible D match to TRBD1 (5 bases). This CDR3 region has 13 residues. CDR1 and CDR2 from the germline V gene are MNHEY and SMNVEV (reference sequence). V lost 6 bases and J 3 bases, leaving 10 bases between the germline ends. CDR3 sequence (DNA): TGTGCCAGCAGAAGGGGTTCTACAGATACGCAGTATTTT. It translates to CASRRGSTDTQYF.

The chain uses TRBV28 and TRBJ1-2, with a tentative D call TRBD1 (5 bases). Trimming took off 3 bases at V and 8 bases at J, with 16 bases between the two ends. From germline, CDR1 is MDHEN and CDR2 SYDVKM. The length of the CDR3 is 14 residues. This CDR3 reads CASSFLQGAGGYTF. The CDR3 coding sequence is TGTGCCAGCAGTTTCCTTCAAGGGGCGGGAGGCTACACCTTC.

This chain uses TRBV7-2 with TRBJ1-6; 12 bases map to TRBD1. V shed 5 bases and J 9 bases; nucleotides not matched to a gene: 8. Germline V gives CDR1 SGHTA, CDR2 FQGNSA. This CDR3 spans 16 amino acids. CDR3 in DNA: TGTGCCAGCAGCCTCCTACGGGACAGGGGGCTTTCACCCCTCCACTTT. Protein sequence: CASSLLRDRGLSPLHF.

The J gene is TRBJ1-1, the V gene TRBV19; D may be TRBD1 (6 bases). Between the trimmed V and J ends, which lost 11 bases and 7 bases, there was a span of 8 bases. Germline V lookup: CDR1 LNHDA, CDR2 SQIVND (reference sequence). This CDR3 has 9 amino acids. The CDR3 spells CAGTLEAFF. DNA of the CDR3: TGTGCCGGGACACTTGAAGCTTTCTTT.

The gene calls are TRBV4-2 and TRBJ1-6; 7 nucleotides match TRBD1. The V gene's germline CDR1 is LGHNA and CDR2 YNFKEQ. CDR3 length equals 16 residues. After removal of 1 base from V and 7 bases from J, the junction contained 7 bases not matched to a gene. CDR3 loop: CASSQGHRDSNSPLHF. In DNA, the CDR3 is TGTGCCAGCAGCCAAGGGCATCGGGACAGCAATTCACCCCTCCACTTT.

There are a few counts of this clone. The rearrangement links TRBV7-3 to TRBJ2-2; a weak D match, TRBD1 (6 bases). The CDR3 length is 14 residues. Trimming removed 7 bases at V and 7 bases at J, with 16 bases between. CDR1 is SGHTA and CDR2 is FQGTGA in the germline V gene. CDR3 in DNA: TGTGCCAGCAAACGGGGCAGGGGAGACGGGGAGCTGTTTTTT. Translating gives CASKRGRGDGELFF.

CDR3 residues: CAWSVRGEQFF. Written as DNA, the CDR3 is TGTGCCTGGAGTGTAAGGGGTGAGCAGTTCTTC. The chain has TRBV30 and TRBJ2-1, with D perhaps matching TRBD1 (5 bases). CDR3 length equals 11 residues. The germline V gene encodes CDR1 GTSNPN and CDR2 SVGIG (reference sequence). V lost 0 bases, J lost 9 bases, and 6 bases lay in between.

CDR3 sequence reads: CASSIGEGGQPQHF. The CDR3 DNA follows: TGTGCCAGCAGCATAGGGGAGGGGGGTCAGCCCCAGCATTTT. The V and J genes are TRBV9 and TRBJ1-5, with a tentative D call TRBD1 (6 bases). Trimming left V 4 bases short and J 6 bases short, with 14 bases between. This CDR3 has 14 residues. Germline CDR1 SGDLS, CDR2 YYNGEE.

The CDR3 sequence is CASSRRWDTHNEQFF. The CDR3 coding sequence is TGTGCCAGCAGCCGGAGGTGGGACACTCACAATGAGCAGTTCTTC. V usage is TRBV3-1 (or the pseudogene TRBV3-2) and J usage is TRBJ2-1; TRBD1 is a possible D gene (6 bases). The CDR3 is made up of 15 amino acids. The germline V and J ends were trimmed by 4 bases and 5 bases, with 15 bases remaining between them. Germline CDR1 is LGHDT and CDR2 is YNNKEL (reference sequence).

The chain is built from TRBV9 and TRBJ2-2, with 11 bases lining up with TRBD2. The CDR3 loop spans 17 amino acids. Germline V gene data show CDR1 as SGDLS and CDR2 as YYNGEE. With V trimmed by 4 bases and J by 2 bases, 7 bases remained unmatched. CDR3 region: CASSTRGTSGNTGELFF. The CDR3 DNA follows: TGTGCCAGCAGCACCCGGGGGACTAGCGGCAACACCGGGGAGCTGTTTTTT. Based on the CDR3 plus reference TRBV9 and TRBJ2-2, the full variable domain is DSGVTQTPKHLITATGQRVTLRCSPRSGDLSVYWYQQSLDQGLQFLIQYYNGEERAKGNILERFSAQQFPDLHSELNLSSLELGDSALYFCASSTRGTSGNTGELFFGEGSRLTVL.

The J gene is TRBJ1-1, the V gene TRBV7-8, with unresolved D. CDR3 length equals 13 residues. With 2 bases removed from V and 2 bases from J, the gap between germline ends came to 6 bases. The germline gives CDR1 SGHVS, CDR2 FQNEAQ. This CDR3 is CASSLSRNTEAFF. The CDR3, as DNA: TGTGCCAGCAGCTTATCGCGCAACACTGAAGCTTTCTTT. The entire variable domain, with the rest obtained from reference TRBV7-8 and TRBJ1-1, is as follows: GAGVSQSPRYKVAKRGQDVALRCDPISGHVSLFWYQQALGQGPEFLTYFQNEAQLDKSGLPSDRFFAERPEGSVSTLKIQRTQQEDSAVYLCASSLSRNTEAFFGQGTRLTVV.

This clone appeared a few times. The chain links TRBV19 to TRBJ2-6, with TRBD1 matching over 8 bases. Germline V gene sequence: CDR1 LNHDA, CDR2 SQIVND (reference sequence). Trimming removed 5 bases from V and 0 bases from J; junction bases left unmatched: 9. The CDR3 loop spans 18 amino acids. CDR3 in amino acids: CASSPRTGPGSGANVLTF. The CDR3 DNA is TGTGCCAGTAGTCCCCGGACAGGGCCTGGCTCTGGGGCCAACGTCCTGACTTTC.